The 18 T cell receptor beta chains listed next were all sequenced from one sample in a study of T cells in Graves' hyperthyroidism and ophthalmopathy. TCR beta CDR3 sequences were amplified from RNA transcripts. Initially, a first-round RT-PCR of the TCR CDR3 employed the HTBI primer set. TCRdb re-called the multiplex PCR reads with MiXCR, one entry per CDR3 protein. The sample lists approximately 620,000 distinct CDR3 sequences; more than 15% were seen once. The sample was blood. Source of these receptors: a woman in her thirties or forties with Graves' ophthalmopathy.

This clonotype was recorded at least ten times. V usage is TRBV20-1 and J usage is TRBJ2-1, with unresolved D. CDR1 and CDR2 (germline): DFQATT, SNEGSKA (reference sequence). Trimming removed 2 bases at V and 0 bases at J, with 8 bases between. This CDR3 spans 14 amino acids. The CDR3 protein is CSARIRSSYNEQFF. The DNA for the CDR3 is TGCAGTGCTAGAATCAGAAGCTCCTACAATGAGCAGTTCTTC.

The V gene is TRBV5-1, the J gene TRBJ2-3; D unresolved. The CDR3 extends over 15 amino acids. CDR1 and CDR2 from the germline V gene are SGHRS and YFSETQ. The ends were cut back, 2 bases at V and 4 bases at J, with 14 bases in the middle. CDR3 DNA sequence: TGCGCCAGCAGCTTTAACTCCCAGGCCCCAGATACGCAGTATTTT. The encoded protein is CASSFNSQAPDTQYF. Looking up the rest from reference TRBV5-1 and TRBJ2-3 gives the full variable domain: KAGVTQTPRYLIKTRGQQVTLSCSPISGHRSVSWYQQTPGQGLQFLFEYFSETQRNKGNFPGRFSGRQFSNSRSEMNVSTLELGDSALYLCASSFNSQAPDTQYFGPGTRLTVL.

The chain recombines TRBV12-3 or TRBV12-4 with TRBJ1-6; no clear D gene. V lost 2 bases, J lost 9 bases, and 5 bases lay in between. The CDR3 extends over 12 amino acids. For the CDR3, the DNA is TGTGCCAGCAGTTTACTCAGTTCACCCCTCCACTTT. This translates into CASSLLSSPLHF.

In this sample, this clonotype turned up a few times. The V call is TRBV20-1, the J call TRBJ2-3, with 9 bases fitting TRBD2. This CDR3 comprises 17 residues. J lost 0 bases, V lost 0 bases, and 7 bases had no gene match. Germline V gene lookup returns CDR1 DFQATT and CDR2 SNEGSKA (reference sequence). The CDR3 sequence is CSARDSLLAGSTDTQYF. The CDR3 DNA is TGCAGTGCTAGAGATTCCCTACTAGCGGGTAGCACAGATACGCAGTATTTT.

This clonotype was seen once. The genes are TRBV18 and TRBJ2-1; 13 nucleotides agree with TRBD2. V shed 5 bases, J shed 7 bases, and the junction held 17 bases outside the gene matches. The CDR3 totals 19 residues. Per germline, CDR1 KGHSH and CDR2 LQKENI. The CDR3 loop reads CASSNLGVIGTSGTNEQFF. The CDR3 DNA reads TGTGCCAGCTCAAATTTAGGGGTAATCGGGACTAGCGGGACTAATGAGCAGTTCTTC.

This clonotype was detected only a few times. This chain joins TRBV15 and TRBJ2-1; possible D gene TRBD2, 6 bases. The CDR3 sequence is 15 residues long. Trimming removed 0 bases at V and 2 bases at J, with 8 bases between. CDR1 LNHNV and CDR2 YYDKDF come from the germline V gene (reference sequence). CDR3: CATSRDWGAYNEQFF. Written as DNA, the CDR3 is TGTGCCACCAGCAGAGATTGGGGGGCCTACAATGAGCAGTTCTTC.

The chain has TRBV20-1 and TRBJ2-1, with 8 nucleotides matching TRBD2. This CDR3 is 15 amino acids long. The junction had 13 bases not matched to a gene; V was cut back by 5 bases and J by 7 bases. Germline assignment: CDR1 DFQATT and CDR2 SNEGSKA (reference sequence). The CDR3 here is CSAGVVAGRRNEQFF. In DNA, the CDR3 is TGCAGTGCTGGCGTGGTAGCGGGGCGGAGGAATGAGCAGTTCTTC.

This clonotype was detected a few times. CDR3: CASSRAGFNEKLFF. The CDR3, as DNA: TGTGCCAGCAGCCGCGCAGGGTTTAATGAAAAACTGTTTTTT. The chain couples TRBV27 to TRBJ1-4; maybe TRBD1 (5 bases). V was clipped by 6 bases and J by 4 bases, with 12 bases between them. Germline CDR1 is MNHEY and CDR2 is SMNVEV (reference sequence). The length of the CDR3 is 14 residues.

This clonotype was seen ten or more times. The chain joins TRBV7-2 to TRBJ2-7; D uncertain. V was cut by 2 bases and J by 6 bases, with 5 bases left in between. Germline CDR1 is SGHTA and CDR2 is FQGNSA. The CDR3 is 11 amino acids. The CDR3 nucleotides are TGTGCCAGCAGCTTACGCCTCGAGCAGTACTTC. This translates into CASSLRLEQYF.

This clonotype was seen repeatedly, ten times or more. V usage is TRBV29-1 and J usage is TRBJ2-4, with 9 bases aligning to TRBD1. This CDR3 contains 19 residues. Per germline, CDR1 SQVTM and CDR2 ANQGSEA. V shed 4 bases, J shed 0 bases, and the junction held 16 bases outside the gene matches. CDR3 region: CSVAGTGTGFGLAKNIQYF. The CDR3 coding sequence is TGCAGCGTTGCAGGCACCGGGACAGGGTTTGGGCTAGCCAAAAACATTCAGTACTTC.

CDR3 nucleotide sequence: TGTGCCAGCAGTTACGGGGCTAGCTACAATGAGCAGTTCTTC. Encoded protein: CASSYGASYNEQFF. This sequence joins TRBV6-2 or TRBV6-3 and TRBJ2-1; D possibly corresponds to TRBD1 (5 bases). With 2 bases removed from V and 3 bases from J, the gap between germline ends came to 8 bases. Germline values: CDR1 MNHEY, CDR2 SVGEGT. The CDR3 has 14 residues.

The CDR3: CASSVSPSPSYEQYF. The CDR3 DNA follows: TGTGCCAGCAGCGTATCACCCAGTCCCTCCTACGAGCAGTACTTC. The chain carries TRBV9 and TRBJ2-7, with no clear D. The ends were cut back, 1 base at V and 0 bases at J, with 11 bases in the middle. The CDR3 length is 15 residues. Germline assignment: CDR1 SGDLS and CDR2 YYNGEE.

This clonotype has a handful of counts. This rearrangement joins TRBV6-1 to TRBJ1-4; TRBD1 might be the D (6 bases). The CDR3 extends over 14 amino acids. The germline V and J ends were trimmed by 8 bases and 5 bases, with 15 bases remaining between them. Germline V gene sequence: CDR1 MNHNS, CDR2 SASEGT. For the CDR3, the DNA is TGTGCCAGCGGTACAGGGCGGGGAAATGAAAAACTGTTTTTT. This gives the protein CASGTGRGNEKLFF.

This clonotype occurred a few times. The chain joins TRBV10-3 to TRBJ2-3; 8 positions match TRBD2. Germline V gene data show CDR1 as ENHRY and CDR2 as SYGVKD. The J segment lost 4 bases and the V segment lost 3 bases, leaving 3 bases of the junction unmatched. The CDR3 spans 14 residues. CDR3 bases: TGTGCCATCAGTGAAAAGCGGGAGTCAGATACGCAGTATTTT. Amino acids: CAISEKRESDTQYF.

In this sample, this clonotype turned up many times. The gene calls are TRBV28 and TRBJ2-5, with D hard to call. This CDR3 has 11 amino acids. V gave up 5 bases and J gave up 5 bases, with 6 bases separating them. Looked up from germline, CDR1 is MDHEN and CDR2 is SYDVKM. This chain's CDR3 is CASSNWETQYF. The CDR3 nucleotides are TGTGCCAGCAGTAATTGGGAGACCCAGTACTTC.

The sample holds many counts of this clonotype. V gene TRBV13 combines with J gene TRBJ1-2; no reliable D call. This CDR3 spans 14 amino acids. Deletions cut 1 base from V and 3 bases from J, with 9 bases between. CDR1 PRHDT and CDR2 FYEKMQ come from the germline V gene (reference sequence). The CDR3 sequence is CASSLVGPDYGYTF. The CDR3 DNA follows: TGTGCCAGCAGCTTAGTTGGCCCTGACTATGGCTACACCTTC. Full variable domain (remainder filled in from reference TRBV13 and TRBJ1-2): AAGVIQSPRHLIKEKRETATLKCYPIPRHDTVYWYQQGPGQDPQFLISFYEKMQSDKGSIPDRFSAQQFSDYHSELNMSSLELGDSALYFCASSLVGPDYGYTFGSGTRLTVV.

This chain joins TRBV6-2 or TRBV6-3 and TRBJ1-5; D possibly corresponds to TRBD1 (5 bases). Deletions cut 3 bases from V and 2 bases from J, with 23 bases between. The CDR3 is 19 amino acids. Germline values: CDR1 MNHEY, CDR2 SVGEGT. In DNA form, the CDR3 reads TGTGCCAGCAGTTATTCGGCAGGGTTCAACGTAGTGGGCAATCAGCCCCAGCATTTT. It yields the protein CASSYSAGFNVVGNQPQHF.

This clonotype was observed a few times. The chain couples TRBV6-1 to TRBJ1-2; D perhaps matches TRBD1 (5 bases). The CDR3 has 14 residues. Germline CDR1 is MNHNS and CDR2 is SASEGT. Trimming shortened V by 7 bases and J by 6 bases, and 18 bases separated the two germline ends. CDR3 in amino acids: CASTPGDRTNGYTF. The CDR3 DNA is TGTGCCAGCACTCCTGGGGACCGGACGAATGGCTACACCTTC.